This entry lists 15 T cell receptor beta chains sequenced from one sample in a study of OX40 agonist ivuxolimab in advanced cancers. Generated by immunoSEQ multiplex PCR, the TCRdb table keeps only in-frame clones and is missing some. The sample carries 77,000 or so clones, roughly 85% recorded once. The sample was CD4+ or CD8+ T cells sorted from blood, taken in a trial of the OX40 agonist ivuxolimab. These receptors came from an adult with an advanced solid tumor such as melanoma, head and neck, liver or kidney cancer.

The chain employs TRBV6-5 and TRBJ2-7; D is perhaps TRBD1 (5 bases). Germline V gene lookup returns CDR1 MNHEY and CDR2 SVGAGI. The CDR3 has 14 amino acids. Trimming removed 3 bases at V and 5 bases at J, with 14 bases between. CDR3 in amino acids: CASSYSQGTHEQYF. The DNA for the CDR3 is TGTGCCAGCAGTTATTCGCAGGGCACCCACGAGCAGTACTTC.

In its sample, this clone was seen a few times. The gene calls are TRBV7-8 and TRBJ2-3; D possibly corresponds to TRBD2 (6 bases). The germline V gene has CDR1 SGHVS and CDR2 FQNEAQ. The CDR3 loop spans 18 amino acids. Trimming cost V 4 bases and J 2 bases, with 22 bases left between them. The CDR3 nucleotides are TGTGCCAGCAGCTCCTTCAGAGCACAGCGGGCTTACACAGATACGCAGTATTTT. Translating it yields CASSSFRAQRAYTDTQYF.

V usage is TRBV6-5 and J usage is TRBJ2-5; D is possibly TRBD1 or TRBD2 (6 bases each). This CDR3 has 14 amino acids. Germline V CDR1 and CDR2: MNHEY, SVGAGI. Trimming took 7 bases from V and 4 from J, leaving 16 bases between them. CDR3 nucleotide sequence: TGTGCCAGCAATCTAAGGGGGGTTGGAGAGACCCAGTACTTC. This translates into CASNLRGVGETQYF.

This rearrangement joins TRBV5-1 to TRBJ2-2, with 8 bases aligning to TRBD1. With V trimmed by 2 bases and J by 4 bases, 7 bases remained unmatched. The CDR3 is made up of 16 amino acids. CDR1 and CDR2 (germline): SGHRS, YFSETQ. The CDR3 spells CASSFRTGRGTGELFF. The DNA of the CDR3 is TGCGCCAGCAGCTTCAGGACAGGGCGGGGCACCGGGGAGCTGTTTTTT.

This rearrangement joins TRBV5-4 to TRBJ2-6, with D unresolved. The CDR3 contains 13 residues. Between the trimmed V and J ends, which lost 4 bases and 3 bases, there was a span of 5 bases. In germline, CDR1 is SGHNT, CDR2 YYREEE (reference sequence). DNA for the CDR3: TGTGCCAGCAGCGGCGTTGGGGCCAACGTCCTGACTTTC. Residues: CASSGVGANVLTF.

The table lists this clone with a few counts. The chain employs TRBV19 and TRBJ2-3; D gene ambiguous. The germline V gene has CDR1 LNHDA and CDR2 SQIVND (reference sequence). V dropped 3 bases and J dropped 5 bases, with 15 bases sitting between them. CDR3 length: 15 residues. Here the CDR3 reads CASSMWQIRGDTQYF. The CDR3 nucleotides are TGTGCCAGTAGTATGTGGCAGATTAGAGGAGATACGCAGTATTTT.

This clone was seen a single time. This chain connects TRBV2 to TRBJ1-1; possible D gene TRBD1, 5 bases. The CDR3 totals 14 residues. Germline assignment: CDR1 SNHLY and CDR2 FYNNEI. Trimming shortened V by 2 bases and J by 0 bases, and 7 bases separated the two germline ends. The CDR3 DNA reads as TGTGCCAGCAGTGAACAGGGTATGAACACTGAAGCTTTCTTT. Protein: CASSEQGMNTEAFF.

The V call is TRBV5-1, the J call TRBJ2-5, with 15 bases identical to TRBD2. After removal of 4 bases from V and 3 bases from J, the junction contained 4 bases not matched to a gene. This CDR3 spans 16 amino acids. Germline V gives CDR1 SGHRS, CDR2 YFSETQ. CDR3 bases: TGCGCCAGCAGCCCAGGGACTAGCGGGGGGAAAGAGACCCAGTACTTC. Encoded protein: CASSPGTSGGKETQYF.

J is TRBJ1-2 and V is TRBV7-9; D may be TRBD1 (6 bases). V was trimmed by 5 bases and J by 2 bases, leaving 18 bases between them. Germline V CDR1 and CDR2: SEHNR, FQNEAQ (reference sequence). The CDR3 is 16 residues long. In nucleotides, the CDR3 is TGTGCCAGCAGCCCATGGGCGGGGGCCGGAAACTATGGCTACACCTTC. Translating gives CASSPWAGAGNYGYTF.

V is TRBV2 and J is TRBJ2-1, with TRBD2 matching 11 bases. Trimming took 5 bases from V and 7 from J; bases not matched to a gene: 13. This CDR3 has 17 amino acids. The germline gives CDR1 SNHLY, CDR2 FYNNEI. The CDR3 DNA is TGTGCCAGCAGTCAAGAAACCCTTAGCGGGGGGGCAAATGAGCAGTTCTTC. This translates into CASSQETLSGGANEQFF. Full variable domain (rest looked up from reference TRBV2 and TRBJ2-1): EPEVTQTPSHQVTQMGQEVILRCVPISNHLYFYWYRQILGQKVEFLVSFYNNEISEKSEIFDDQFSVERPDGSNFTLKIRSTKLEDSAMYFCASSQETLSGGANEQFFGPGTRLTVL.

The V and J genes are TRBV5-4 and TRBJ2-3; 7 positions match TRBD2. Germline loops: CDR1 SGHNT, CDR2 YYREEE (reference sequence). The CDR3 has 16 residues. Trimming cost V 4 bases and J 3 bases; bases outside gene matches: 11. The CDR3: CASSPHVAGGTDTQYF. The CDR3 DNA is TGTGCCAGCAGCCCACATGTAGCGGGCGGGACAGATACGCAGTATTTT.

This chain links TRBV9 with TRBJ2-2; tentative D call: TRBD2 (5 bases). CDR1 and CDR2 (germline): SGDLS, YYNGEE. CDR3 length: 19 residues. The V gene lost 1 base and the J gene lost 5 bases, with 24 bases spanning the gap. In DNA, the CDR3 is TGTGCCAGCAGCGTAACTCCCATGGCGGGTGGGAGCAGAACCGGGGAGCTGTTTTTT. It encodes CASSVTPMAGGSRTGELFF.

This chain's CDR3 is CASSIRAVGYEQFF. The CDR3 nucleotides read TGTGCCAGTAGTATCAGGGCGGTGGGTTATGAGCAGTTCTTC. The J gene is TRBJ2-1, the V gene TRBV19; possible D gene TRBD1, 5 bases. The CDR3 length is 14 residues. V lost 3 bases and J lost 8, with 14 bases in between. Per the germline V gene, CDR1 is LNHDA and CDR2 is SQIVND (reference sequence).

There are a few counts of this clone. This chain connects TRBV11-1 to TRBJ2-5; no reliable D call. The CDR3 runs 14 residues. The V end lost 2 bases, the J end lost 2 bases, and 9 bases lay between the germline ends. CDR1 SGHAT and CDR2 FQDESV come from the germline V gene (reference sequence). The CDR3 nucleotides read TGTGCCAGCAGCTTAAATCAGCCTCAAGAGACCCAGTACTTC. As protein: CASSLNQPQETQYF.

The chain carries TRBV7-9 and TRBJ2-7; TRBD2 aligns across 10 bases. CDR3 length equals 14 residues. The germline V gene has CDR1 SEHNR and CDR2 FQNEAQ (reference sequence). V gave up 4 bases and J gave up 6 bases; unmatched junction bases: 6. CDR3 coding DNA: TGTGCCAGCAGCTGGGGGAGCGGGAGGGCCGAGCAGTACTTC. Translated, it gives CASSWGSGRAEQYF.